This record concerns one T cell receptor beta chain sequence. Antigen: not known. This specimen comes from a study of post-analysis software for immune sequencing data. Overall study context: Recorded disease courses covered relapsing-remitting, secondary progressive and progressive-relapsing multiple sclerosis. Some patients had no subtype annotation. Study outcomes and limitations: Comparison of patients with controls showed 4 to 6 TRBV segments more frequent in patients, TRBV5-6, TRBV5-1 and TRBV20-1 among them. Those with multiple sclerosis, the patient group, showed significantly lower normalized Chao1 diversity than controls. Same-batch samples co-clustered strongly by F measure.

V was pared by 4 bases and J by 4 bases, with 8 bases between. The V gene's germline CDR1 is DFQATT and CDR2 SNEGSKA (reference sequence). The CDR3 runs 12 residues. Built from TCR beta cDNA, the libraries had unique molecular identifiers in them. TCRdb fed the PCR reads into MiXCR, producing one record per CDR3 protein. The table shows over 700,000 distinct CDR3 sequences, with less than 35% occurring only once. The receptor comes from a girl aged 10 to 17 with multiple sclerosis. The sample comprised blood. The rearrangement links TRBV20-1 to TRBJ2-1; D unclear. The CDR3 DNA sequence: TGCAGTGCTAAACCGAGTTACAATGAGCAGTTCTTC. Its translation: CSAKPSYNEQFF.